These 14 T cell receptor beta chains were sequenced from one sample in a study of CD8 T cells in ankylosing spondylitis. TCRdb reanalysed the 5' RACE reads using MiXCR and keeps one entry per CDR3 protein. The repertoire includes 310,000 or so distinct CDR3 sequences, 20% of them detected once, and about 8% sits in the top ten. Material: blood, either unsorted or a sorted T cell fraction (not recorded which). The receptors shown here come from a male donor with ankylosing spondylitis or in good health (not recorded which).

This clonotype turned up a few times. The chain recombines TRBV5-1 with TRBJ2-3, with 9 bases matching TRBD1. This CDR3 comprises 15 residues. V was clipped by 5 bases and J by 3 bases; unmatched bases: 7. Looked up from germline, CDR1 is SGHRS and CDR2 is YFSETQ. The CDR3 region is CASSFTGGPTDTQYF. In DNA, the CDR3 is TGCGCCAGCAGTTTTACAGGGGGCCCGACAGATACGCAGTATTTT.

This rearrangement joins TRBV4-2 to TRBJ1-2, with D tentatively TRBD1 (5 bases). The CDR3 has 18 amino acids. Between the trimmed V and J ends, which lost 0 bases and 0 bases, there was a span of 17 bases. CDR1 LGHNA and CDR2 YNFKEQ come from the germline V gene. This CDR3 is CASSQDPPGQGTNYGYTF. The DNA of the CDR3 is TGTGCCAGCAGCCAAGACCCCCCAGGGCAGGGAACTAACTATGGCTACACCTTC.

This clonotype showed up just a few times. V and J are TRBV24-1 and TRBJ2-2; the match to TRBD2 covers 9 bases. CDR1 is KGHDR and CDR2 is SFDVKD in the germline V gene. V trimming: 4 bases; J trimming: 5 bases; junction bases outside the gene matches: 7. The CDR3 contains 16 residues. CDR3 region: CATSDSGLAWTGELFF. CDR3 sequence (DNA): TGTGCCACCAGTGACTCCGGACTAGCGTGGACCGGGGAGCTGTTTTTT.

J is TRBJ1-5 and V is TRBV7-2, with 8 bases fitting TRBD1. This CDR3 region has 15 residues. Germline-derived CDR1 and CDR2 are SGHTA and FQGNSA. V gave up 5 bases and J gave up 3 bases; unmatched junction bases: 6. The CDR3 DNA is TGTGCCAGCAGCGTCGACAGGGGTGACAATCAGCCCCAGCATTTT. It specifies CASSVDRGDNQPQHF.

This clonotype turned up a few times. The CDR3 DNA is TGCAGTGCTAGAGACCCGATCCCGGGGGCGCAGGGCACAGATACGCAGTATTTT. Its protein product is CSARDPIPGAQGTDTQYF. The chain combines TRBV20-1 with TRBJ2-3, with D perhaps matching TRBD1 or TRBD2 (6 bases each). Deletions cut 0 bases from V and 1 base from J, with 20 bases between. Germline V gene data show CDR1 as DFQATT and CDR2 as SNEGSKA (reference sequence). The CDR3 spans 18 residues.

There are many counts of this clonotype. V gene TRBV20-1 combines with J gene TRBJ2-7, with 8 bases lining up with TRBD1. The junction had 4 bases not matched to a gene; V was cut back by 3 bases and J by 0 bases. CDR3 size: 14 residues. CDR1 is DFQATT and CDR2 is SNEGSKA in the germline V gene (reference sequence). CDR3 protein: CSARGTGYSYEQYV. CDR3 DNA: TGCAGTGCTAGGGGGACAGGATACTCCTACGAGCAGTACGTC.

The chain carries TRBV5-4 and TRBJ2-2, with D perhaps matching TRBD1 (6 bases). Deletions cut 4 bases from V and 1 base from J, with 11 bases between. The CDR3 runs to 15 residues. Looked up from germline, CDR1 is SGHNT and CDR2 is YYREEE (reference sequence). This CDR3 is CASSPDSRNTGELFF. The CDR3 DNA is TGTGCCAGCAGCCCGGACAGTAGGAACACCGGGGAGCTGTTTTTT.

The chain links TRBV27 to TRBJ2-5; 9 nucleotides align to TRBD2. The CDR3 length is 14 residues. Trimming cost V 3 bases and J 4 bases; bases outside gene matches: 3. Germline loops: CDR1 MNHEY, CDR2 SMNVEV (reference sequence). For the CDR3, the DNA is TGTGCCAGCAGTTTCCGGACTAGCGCAGAGACCCAGTACTTC. It yields the protein CASSFRTSAETQYF.

This clonotype has only a few counts. This chain connects TRBV5-1 to TRBJ2-7; D is perhaps TRBD1 or TRBD2 (5 bases each). This CDR3 is 15 amino acids long. CDR1 is SGHRS and CDR2 is YFSETQ in the germline V gene. V was pared by 0 bases and J by 4 bases, with 14 bases between. The CDR3 bases are TGCGCCAGCAGCTTGGCCGGAGGACACTTATACGAGCAGTACGTC. This sequence encodes CASSLAGGHLYEQYV.

This chain connects TRBV20-1 to TRBJ2-1, with 13 nucleotides matching TRBD2. The CDR3 runs to 17 residues. V shed 6 bases and J 0 bases; nucleotides not matched to a gene: 8. Looked up from germline, CDR1 is DFQATT and CDR2 is SNEGSKA (reference sequence). DNA for the CDR3: TGCAGTGCCAACGGACTAGCGGGGGAAACCTCCTACAATGAGCAGTTCTTC. Translating gives CSANGLAGETSYNEQFF.

This clonotype showed up many times. This chain links TRBV5-1 with TRBJ2-1; 7 nucleotides agree with TRBD2. Germline CDR1 is SGHRS and CDR2 is YFSETQ. The CDR3 sequence is 14 residues long. Trimming removed 1 base from V and 4 bases from J; junction bases left unmatched: 2. The CDR3 loop is CASSLSAGYNEQFF. CDR3 bases: TGCGCCAGCAGCTTGTCAGCGGGATACAATGAGCAGTTCTTC.

This clonotype was observed a few times. This chain connects TRBV28 to TRBJ2-2; maybe TRBD2 (5 bases). V was pared by 4 bases and J by 5 bases, with 14 bases between. Germline values: CDR1 MDHEN, CDR2 SYDVKM. This CDR3 has 15 amino acids. In DNA, the CDR3 is TGTGCCAGCAGTTCGGGATCCTTAGGGACCGGGGAGCTGTTTTTT. Translation gives CASSSGSLGTGELFF.

This clonotype was recorded many times. The chain couples TRBV3-1 to TRBJ1-1; maybe TRBD1 (5 bases). Germline CDR1 reads LGHDT; CDR2 reads YNNKEL (reference sequence). The V and J ends lost 2 bases and 6 bases respectively, with 13 bases between them. The CDR3 runs 14 residues. Here the CDR3 reads CASSQHGGSAEAFF. The CDR3 DNA is TGTGCCAGCAGCCAACATGGGGGGAGCGCTGAAGCTTTCTTT.

The chain has TRBV30 and TRBJ2-1; 10 bases agree with TRBD2. The CDR3 extends over 16 amino acids. Losses at the gene ends were 2 bases for V and 0 bases for J; bases not matched to a gene: 4. Germline V gives CDR1 GTSNPN, CDR2 SVGIG (reference sequence). The CDR3 DNA reads TGTGCCTGGAGTTTCGCTAGCGGGAGCTCCTACAATGAGCAGTTCTTC. It codes for CAWSFASGSSYNEQFF.